The clone carrying this T cell receptor (beta chain) has a handful of counts. Trimming stripped 1 base from V and 6 bases from J, with 15 bases between. Germline CDR1 reads SGHTA; CDR2 reads FQGNSA. The CDR3 has 15 amino acids. This sample stems from a study of blood T cell repertoires in COVID-19. Study summary: Samples came from the United States, Italy and Spain, spanning acute and convalescent COVID-19.

Original analysis: It was from reference gene primer amplification that nucleated cell counts were estimated. TCRdb's table, derived via immunoSEQ multiplex PCR, lists solely in-frame clones and lacks some. That table furnishes V, J and clone size, whereas the DNA furnished D and trimming. The data show roughly 190,000 clones, more than 65% seen once. This clonotype was obtained from a human donor with acute or convalescent COVID-19. The donor label of this sample is uncertain. The J gene is TRBJ1-2, the V gene TRBV7-2; tentatively, D is TRBD1 (6 bases). The sequencing sample was made of peripheral blood. CDR3 region: CASSLESAGEHGYTF. CDR3 bases: TGTGCCAGCAGCTTAGAGTCGGCAGGGGAGCATGGCTACACCTTC.